These 12 T cell receptor beta chains share one sample of origin, sequenced in a study of graft-versus-host responses after intestinal transplantation. Profiled with immunoSEQ multiplex PCR; TCRdb holds only in-frame clones, not every one. The sample yields approximately 17,000 clones, 65% to 90% seen once. Processing was applied to graft tissue in order to liberate intraepithelial and lamina propria lymphocytes. The sample here was ileum tissue, taken about 600 days after intestinal transplantation. The receptors were gathered from a human patient who received an intestinal transplant, so some T cells may come from the graft donor.

This clone was found a few times. The chain links TRBV27 to TRBJ2-2, with D possibly TRBD2 on 5 matching bases. Germline V gene lookup returns CDR1 MNHEY and CDR2 SMNVEV (reference sequence). The CDR3 totals 13 residues. Between the trimmed V and J ends, which lost 4 bases and 8 bases, there was a span of 11 bases. The DNA for the CDR3 is TGTGCCAGCAGTTCCCGGGTAGCGGGGGAGCTGTTTTTT. Its protein is CASSSRVAGELFF.

The chain uses TRBV15 and TRBJ2-5, with 7 nucleotides matching TRBD1. The CDR3 consists of 17 residues. J lost 7 bases, V lost 0 bases, and 14 bases had no gene match. CDR1 and CDR2 (germline): LNHNV, YYDKDF (reference sequence). The CDR3 loop reads CATSRDPMTGTAGTQYF. As DNA, the CDR3 is TGTGCCACCAGCAGAGACCCAATGACCGGGACAGCAGGGACCCAGTACTTC.

This sequence joins TRBV9 and TRBJ2-1, with D perhaps matching TRBD1 (6 bases). The CDR3 is made up of 14 amino acids. Germline CDR1 and CDR2: SGDLS and YYNGEE. The V gene lost 3 bases and the J gene lost 8 bases, with 15 bases spanning the gap. CDR3 in DNA: TGTGCCAGCAGCGATCAAACAGGGATCGATGAGCAGTTCTTC. This codes for CASSDQTGIDEQFF. Full variable domain (outside the CDR3, taken from reference TRBV9 and TRBJ2-1): DSGVTQTPKHLITATGQRVTLRCSPRSGDLSVYWYQQSLDQGLQFLIQYYNGEERAKGNILERFSAQQFPDLHSELNLSSLELGDSALYFCASSDQTGIDEQFFGPGTRLTVL.

The chain links TRBV5-1 to TRBJ2-5; 8 bases match TRBD2. CDR3 length: 16 amino acids. CDR1 SGHRS and CDR2 YFSETQ come from the germline V gene. Trimming at V came to 0 bases and at J to 2 bases, leaving 6 bases not matched to a gene. CDR3 DNA: TGCGCCAGCAGCTTGGCATGGGCGGGGGGACAAGAGACCCAGTACTTC. Translated: CASSLAWAGGQETQYF.

The chain employs TRBV12-5 and TRBJ2-7, with 9 bases matching TRBD1. The J segment lost 6 bases and the V segment lost 6 bases, leaving 6 bases of the junction unmatched. Germline loops: CDR1 LGHNT, CDR2 FRNRAP. This CDR3 contains 13 residues. The CDR3 loop reads CASGPDRGGEQYF. The CDR3 DNA reads as TGTGCTAGTGGCCCGGACAGGGGAGGCGAGCAGTACTTC.

V usage is TRBV7-9 and J usage is TRBJ2-7; D ambiguous. CDR3 length: 12 amino acids. Germline values: CDR1 SEHNR, CDR2 FQNEAQ (reference sequence). V shed 5 bases and J shed 2 bases, with 7 bases lying between them. The chain's CDR3 is CASSRTTYEQYF. The CDR3 nucleotides read TGTGCCAGCAGCCGCACAACCTACGAGCAGTACTTC.

The chain recombines TRBV25-1 with TRBJ1-2, with 9 positions matching TRBD1. The J segment lost 8 bases and the V segment lost 6 bases, leaving 4 bases of the junction unmatched. Germline V lookup: CDR1 MGHDK, CDR2 SYGVNS. The CDR3 is 12 amino acids. The chain's CDR3 is CASSAGTGGYTF. CDR3 DNA: TGTGCCAGCAGCGCCGGGACAGGGGGCTACACCTTC.

CDR3 in DNA: TGCGCCAGCAGCTTGGCGGGGGTTGAGCAGTTCTTC. Translation: CASSLAGVEQFF. The gene calls are TRBV5-1 and TRBJ2-1; D may be TRBD2 (6 bases). This CDR3 is built from 12 residues. Germline V CDR1 and CDR2: SGHRS, YFSETQ. Trimming cost V 0 bases and J 9 bases, with 7 bases left between them.

This chain connects TRBV9 to TRBJ2-1; possibly TRBD2 for D (6 bases). Per the germline V gene, CDR1 is SGDLS and CDR2 is YYNGEE. The CDR3 contains 17 residues. With 1 base removed from V and 5 bases from J, the gap between germline ends came to 19 bases. The CDR3 coding sequence is TGTGCCAGCAGCGTATCTCTGAGGGGACTCCTTAACAATGAGCAGTTCTTC. This translates into CASSVSLRGLLNNEQFF.

V is TRBV1 and J is TRBJ2-1; the table's D call TRBD1 went unverified against the DNA. TRBV1 is labeled a pseudogene. There are 16 residues in the CDR3. The CDR3 is CTSSQDRGSCYNEQFF. CDR3 in DNA: TGCACCAGCAGCCAAGATAGGGGTAGTTGTTACAATGAGCAGTTCTTC.

The chain carries TRBV5-4 and TRBJ2-2; no firm D call. In germline, CDR1 is SGHNT, CDR2 YYREEE (reference sequence). Trimming took 5 bases from V and 2 from J, leaving 16 bases between them. The CDR3 has 16 amino acids. The CDR3 here is CASRLIGGSNTGELFF. The CDR3 region has the DNA TGTGCCAGCAGATTAATCGGTGGGTCAAACACCGGGGAGCTGTTTTTT.

The rearrangement joins TRBV7-2 to TRBJ2-1; 15 positions agree with TRBD2. The CDR3 extends over 16 amino acids. CDR1 is SGHTA and CDR2 is FQGNSA in the germline V gene. V lost 5 bases, J lost 9 bases, and 8 bases stayed unmatched. The chain's CDR3 is CASSQRTSGGAIEQFF. The DNA for the CDR3 is TGTGCCAGCAGCCAAAGGACTAGCGGGGGGGCCATTGAGCAGTTCTTC.